Listed below are T cell receptor beta chains from one sample, sequenced in a study of cytomegalovirus exposure and HLA in healthy donors. Assay used: immunoSEQ multiplex PCR; TCRdb lists only in-frame clones, some missing. Of some 180,000 clones listed, around 70% are singletons. Source material: PBMCs. These receptors were collected from a male donor in good health and CMV-seronegative. The CDR3 runs from the conserved cysteine through the conserved F or W. D genes are given only for firm matches. Size tells how often a clone was seen (once, few, many) or the class of an expanded clone, and some rows leave it out.

v_gene	j_gene	abundance	d_gene	CDR3nt	CDR3aa
TRBV5-8	TRBJ2-1	-	-	TGTGCCAGCAGCTTCCAGGGGGGCCATGAGCAGTTCTTC	CASSFQGGHEQFF
TRBV28	TRBJ1-5	once	-	TGTGCCACGCATTGGACACTTAGAAATCAGCCCCAGCATTTT	CATHWTLRNQPQHF
TRBV9	TRBJ1-1	few	TRBD1	TGTGCCAGCAGCTCCTCGACAGGGATGAACACTGAAGCTTTCTTT	CASSSSTGMNTEAFF
TRBV11-2	TRBJ2-6	-	-	TGTGCCAGCAGCTTACGGGGATACGGGGCCAACGTCCTGACTTTC	CASSLRGYGANVLTF
TRBV15	TRBJ2-3	-	-	TGTGCCACCAGCAGAGATCTAAGAGATACGCAGTATTTT	CATSRDLRDTQYF
TRBV10-3	TRBJ2-1	once	-	TGTGCCACGAAAACAGGTACCAATGAGCAGTTCTTC	CATKTGTNEQFF
TRBV27	TRBJ2-7	-	TRBD2	TGTGCCAGCAGTTCCGGACTAGCGGGCAAGGAGCAGTACTTC	CASSSGLAGKEQYF
TRBV11-2	TRBJ1-2	few	-	TGTGCCAGCAGACAGGGATTAGGCTACACCTTC	CASRQGLGYTF
TRBV5-1	TRBJ1-2	-	TRBD1	TGCGCCAGCAGCTCGGACCGGGACAGGGCAAGAAACTATGGCTACACCTTC	CASSSDRDRARNYGYTF
TRBV29-1	TRBJ2-7	-	-	TGCAGCGCCCTAGGGGGGGGTGCGGCATACGAGCAGTACTTC	CSALGGGAAYEQYF
TRBV28	TRBJ2-3	-	TRBD2	TGTGCCAGCAGTGAGCGGGAGGCCCCAGATACGCAGTATTTT	CASSEREAPDTQYF
TRBV27	TRBJ2-7	-	TRBD2	TGTGCCAGCACAAGCGGGGACTACGAGCAGTACTTC	CASTSGDYEQYF
TRBV28	TRBJ1-3	few	TRBD1	TGTGCCAGCAGTACCGACAGGGAAGATGGAAACACCATATATTTT	CASSTDREDGNTIYF
TRBV28	TRBJ2-5	-	-	TGTGCCAGCAGTTCGAGCGGGCGGGTGGTAGAGACCCAGTACTTC	CASSSSGRVVETQYF
TRBV19	TRBJ1-2	-	-	TGTGCCAGTAGTATTCTTGCCTCCGGGGGCTACACCTTC	CASSILASGGYTF
TRBV28	TRBJ1-5	-	TRBD1	TGTGCCAGCAGGCCAATAGGGACAGGGAATCAGCCCCAGCATTTT	CASRPIGTGNQPQHF
TRBV30	TRBJ2-3	once	TRBD1	TGTGCCTGGAGCAGGGGGCAGTTGGGGCAGTATTTT	CAWSRGQLGQYF
TRBV19	TRBJ1-5	-	-	TGTGCCAGTAGTTGGACAGTTTATAGCAATCAGCCCCAGCATTTT	CASSWTVYSNQPQHF
TRBV6-5	TRBJ1-5	-	-	TGTGCCAGCAGCCCCGGACAGCGAATAGGCCAGCCCCAGCATTTT	CASSPGQRIGQPQHF
TRBV14	TRBJ1-2	-	-	TGTGCCAGCAGCCCCAGGGTGTCAGAGGGCTACACCTTC	CASSPRVSEGYTF
TRBV6-5	TRBJ2-1	-	TRBD2	TGTGCCTGCGGACTAGCGCGCTACAATGAGCAGTTCTTC	CACGLARYNEQFF
TRBV28	TRBJ2-7	-	TRBD2	TGTGCCAGCAGTCCCGCCGGGACTAGCGCCTACGAGCAGTACTTC	CASSPAGTSAYEQYF
TRBV6-6	TRBJ1-2	-	-	TGTGCCAGCAGTTTCGACAGTAACTATGGCTACACCTTC	CASSFDSNYGYTF
TRBV19	TRBJ2-1	-	TRBD1	TGTGCCAGTAGTATAGAAGGGGGCAGGGCCTATGAGCAGTTCTTC	CASSIEGGRAYEQFF
TRBV6-6	TRBJ1-1	-	-	TGTGCCAGCAGTCCCAGGGTTTTGAACACTGAAGCTTTCTTT	CASSPRVLNTEAFF
TRBV6-6	TRBJ1-4	-	-	TGTGCCAGCAGTTACTTGGGGCAGCCTAATGAAAAACTGTTTTTT	CASSYLGQPNEKLFF
TRBV30	TRBJ1-1	-	-	TGTGCCTGGGGTCGGAACAGCGAAGCTTTCTTT	CAWGRNSEAFF
TRBV2	TRBJ2-5	-	-	TGTGCCAGCAGTGTCGAGCGTGGGGGGGAGACCCAGTACTTC	CASSVERGGETQYF
TRBV28	TRBJ1-5	-	-	TGTGCCAGCAGTTTCCGGGACACCGTAAATCAGCCCCAGCATTTT	CASSFRDTVNQPQHF
TRBV25-1	TRBJ2-3	-	TRBD2	TGTGCCAGCACCACCGGGGGGGATACGCAGTATTTT	CASTTGGDTQYF
TRBV4-2	TRBJ1-5	-	-	TGTGCCAGCAGCCAAGAGGGAACAGGTCCGGGGCCCCAGCATTTT	CASSQEGTGPGPQHF
TRBV4-2	TRBJ2-7	many	-	TGTGCCAGCAGCCAAGATTATTCCTACGAGCAGTACTTC	CASSQDYSYEQYF
TRBV6-1	TRBJ2-1	-	TRBD2	TGTGCCAGCAGTGTTCTAGCGGATTACAATGAGCAGTTCTTC	CASSVLADYNEQFF
TRBV6-6	TRBJ1-1	-	-	TGTGCCAGCAGTTACGAATCAGGCAGCTTGAACACTGAAGCTTTCTTT	CASSYESGSLNTEAFF
TRBV25-1	TRBJ1-5	-	-	TGTGCCAGCACCGAGGGGGATTGCAATCAGCCCCAGCATTTT	CASTEGDCNQPQHF
TRBV6-6	TRBJ2-7	few	-	TGTGCCAGCAGTCGATCCTACGAGCAGTACTTC	CASSRSYEQYF
TRBV29-1	TRBJ1-2	few	TRBD1	TGCAGCGTCGAACAGGGGTGGAACTATGGCTACACCTTC	CSVEQGWNYGYTF
TRBV4-1	TRBJ2-3	-	TRBD2	TGCGCCAGCAGAAAGCGGGAGAGGAGCACAGATACGCAGTATTTT	CASRKRERSTDTQYF
TRBV15	TRBJ2-7	-	-	TGTGCCACCAGCAGAGCCGTCAGGGCGTTCTCCTACGAGCAGTACTTC	CATSRAVRAFSYEQYF
TRBV9	TRBJ1-1	-	-	TGTGCCAGCAGCGTAGGGGTAGGACAGATTAACACTGAAGCTTTCTTT	CASSVGVGQINTEAFF
TRBV7-7	TRBJ2-7	-	-	TGTGCCAGCAGCTTAAGTGTGATGTACGAGCAGTACTTC	CASSLSVMYEQYF